Each of the 28 T cell receptor beta chains below was sequenced from the same sample in a study of blood T cells in healthy people across ages. With a J-beta primer mix and a sample-barcoded 5' primer, a second PCR ran roughly 6 to 11 cycles. From the 5' RACE reads, TCRdb called clonotypes with MiXCR, one entry per CDR3 protein. This sample carries about 580,000 distinct CDR3 sequences, around 50% of them seen once, and the ten largest clones take approximately 23%. Sequenced input: blood. The source is a man aged 80 or over in good health.

In the case of this clonotype: This may arise from a read error, as a much more abundant clone is one base away. The gene calls are TRBV5-6 and TRBJ1-2, with 8 bases fitting TRBD1. The CDR3 has 13 residues. Unmatched junction bases numbered 2, after V lost 3 bases and J lost 4 bases. CDR1 and CDR2 from the germline V gene are SGHDT and YYEEEE. In nucleotides, the CDR3 is TGTGCCAGCAGCTCGGACAGGGCCTATGGCTACACCTTC. Amino acids: CASSSDRAYGYTF.

This clonotype showed up just a few times. V usage is TRBV20-1 and J usage is TRBJ1-1, with D tentatively TRBD1 (6 bases). The V gene's germline CDR1 is DFQATT and CDR2 SNEGSKA (reference sequence). Between the trimmed V and J ends, which lost 6 bases and 6 bases, there was a span of 14 bases. The CDR3 consists of 12 residues. CDR3 in amino acids: CSAPVGGPEAFF. CDR3 sequence (DNA): TGCAGTGCACCGGTGGGGGGGCCTGAAGCTTTCTTT.

Points on this clonotype: A much larger clone lies a single base off, so this may be a read error. CDR3 protein: CAISERLAGGSEQYF. For the CDR3, the DNA is TGTGCCATCAGTGAGAGACTAGCGGGGGGGAGTGAGCAGTACTTC. This chain uses TRBV10-3 with TRBJ2-5; TRBD2 aligns across 14 bases. This CDR3 region has 15 residues. V lost 2 bases and J lost 11; bases outside the gene matches: 7. Germline CDR1 ENHRY, CDR2 SYGVKD.

The rearrangement joins TRBV7-9 to TRBJ2-3; D is possibly TRBD2 (6 bases). V lost 8 bases and J 1 base, leaving 19 bases between the germline ends. This CDR3 spans 16 amino acids. The germline CDR1 and CDR2 sequences are SEHNR and FQNEAQ (reference sequence). The CDR3 DNA is TGTGCCAGCGGTGGGGGGAGGTCATTGGGCACAGATACGCAGTATTTT. The encoded protein is CASGGGRSLGTDTQYF.

At least ten counts were recorded for this clonotype. J is TRBJ2-2 and V is TRBV6-5; 8 nucleotides line up with TRBD2. This CDR3 has 14 amino acids. Per the germline V gene, CDR1 is MNHEY and CDR2 is SVGAGI. Germline trimming cut 8 bases from V and 7 bases from J; bases unmatched to any gene: 9. Here the CDR3 reads CASLSGLAVGELFF. CDR3 DNA sequence: TGTGCCAGCCTTTCCGGACTAGCAGTCGGGGAGCTGTTTTTT.

This clonotype has a count of ten or more. The chain has TRBV7-2 and TRBJ2-3; 9 bases line up with TRBD2. CDR1 and CDR2 (germline): SGHTA, FQGNSA. CDR3 length: 16 amino acids. Trimming cost V 0 bases and J 4 bases; bases outside gene matches: 5. The CDR3 region has the DNA TGTGCCAGCAGCTTAGCTAGCGGGAGTTTTCCAGATACGCAGTATTTT. Translated, it gives CASSLASGSFPDTQYF. The entire variable domain, with the rest obtained from reference TRBV7-2 and TRBJ2-3, is as follows: GAGVSQSPSNKVTEKGKDVELRCDPISGHTALYWYRQSLGQGLEFLIYFQGNSAPDKSGLPSDRFSAERTGGSVSTLTIQRTQQEDSAVYLCASSLASGSFPDTQYFGPGTRLTVL.

Worth noting for this clonotype: Compared with germline, one end of the junction differs, possibly owing to a read error. This chain connects TRBV7-9 to TRBJ1-2; no clear D gene. Germline values: CDR1 SEHNR, CDR2 FQNEAQ (reference sequence). There are 13 residues in the CDR3. CDR3 protein: CATSFGTNYGYTF. CDR3 coding DNA: TGTGCCACCAGCTTTGGGACTAACTATGGCTACACCTTC.

This clonotype was found a few times. The V and J genes are TRBV2 and TRBJ2-1, with 7 bases fitting TRBD2. The CDR3 loop spans 14 amino acids. V lost 5 bases, J lost 8 bases, and 9 bases stayed unmatched. The V gene's germline CDR1 is SNHLY and CDR2 FYNNEI. Here the CDR3 reads CASSRGGAGDEQFF. DNA of the CDR3: TGTGCCAGCAGTAGGGGAGGGGCGGGGGATGAGCAGTTCTTC.

The chain uses TRBV3-1 and TRBJ1-1, with 7 bases fitting TRBD1. J gave up 4 bases and V 6 bases, and 23 bases lay outside the gene matches. The length of the CDR3 is 19 residues. The germline CDR1 and CDR2 sequences are LGHDT and YNNKEL (reference sequence). CDR3 in DNA: TGTGCCAGCAGTCCTGATTACAGGGGCGCTACCTGGCCTGGCACTGAAGCTTTCTTT. It encodes CASSPDYRGATWPGTEAFF.

This chain links TRBV20-1 with TRBJ2-7; D not resolved. V lost 0 bases and J 2 bases, leaving 11 bases between the germline ends. From germline, CDR1 is DFQATT and CDR2 SNEGSKA (reference sequence). This CDR3 region has 14 residues. CDR3 nucleotide sequence: TGCAGTGCTAGAGATCCCGATAGACCCTACGAGCAGTACTTC. Amino acid sequence: CSARDPDRPYEQYF.

This clonotype showed up many times. J is TRBJ1-1 and V is TRBV29-1; D ambiguous. Looked up from germline, CDR1 is SQVTM and CDR2 is ANQGSEA. The CDR3 is 12 residues long. V lost 4 bases to trimming and J lost 6 bases, with 12 bases between them. Here the CDR3 reads CSVGGERPEAFF. DNA for the CDR3: TGCAGCGTTGGTGGGGAGAGACCTGAAGCTTTCTTT.

The J gene is TRBJ1-5, the V gene TRBV20-1; no clear D. Per germline, CDR1 DFQATT and CDR2 SNEGSKA (reference sequence). V lost 3 bases and J 2 bases, leaving 11 bases between the germline ends. The CDR3 runs to 14 residues. The CDR3 nucleotides read TGCAGTGCTAGTATCTCGGCTGGCAATCAGCCCCAGCATTTT. Translating gives CSASISAGNQPQHF.

V and J are TRBV20-1 and TRBJ2-7; weak D call: TRBD2 (5 bases). The CDR3 totals 16 residues. Trimming took 6 bases from V and 1 from J, leaving 22 bases between them. Germline V lookup: CDR1 DFQATT, CDR2 SNEGSKA (reference sequence). The CDR3 region is CSARTGSLLMSYEQYF. For the CDR3, the DNA is TGCAGTGCGAGGACGGGGAGTCTTTTGATGTCCTACGAGCAGTACTTC.

The chain has TRBV29-1 and TRBJ2-3, with D hard to call. This CDR3 is 13 amino acids long. The germline V gene has CDR1 SQVTM and CDR2 ANQGSEA. The CDR3 DNA reads TGCACCACCAACCTGTTGGGCACAGATACGCAGTATTTT. This codes for CTTNLLGTDTQYF.

The chain has TRBV7-2 and TRBJ2-5; D is uncertain. The CDR3 has 14 residues. The V gene's germline CDR1 is SGHTA and CDR2 FQGNSA. Trimming stripped 2 bases from V and 5 bases from J, with 12 bases between. The CDR3 here is CASSLSVRGETQYF. The CDR3 DNA reads TGTGCCAGCAGCTTAAGTGTACGTGGGGAGACCCAGTACTTC.

This clonotype has a single count. The chain links TRBV10-3 to TRBJ2-3; D is perhaps TRBD2 (5 bases). Germline CDR1 is ENHRY and CDR2 is SYGVKD. V lost 5 bases and J 0 bases, leaving 12 bases between the germline ends. The CDR3 sequence is 15 residues long. The CDR3 loop is CAISSSGTSTDTQYF. Here the CDR3 DNA reads TGTGCCATCAGTTCCAGCGGAACTAGCACAGATACGCAGTATTTT.

V usage is TRBV10-2 and J usage is TRBJ2-5; 9 positions agree with TRBD2. This CDR3 comprises 15 residues. Per germline, CDR1 WSHSY and CDR2 SAAADI. V dropped 6 bases and J dropped 11; count of bases not matched to a gene: 16. As DNA, the CDR3 is TGCGCCAGCAGGGGTGGGGTAGCGGGAGACCATGAGCAGTACTTC. Translating gives CASRGGVAGDHEQYF.

J is TRBJ1-6 and V is TRBV7-2; possibly TRBD1 for D (6 bases). The CDR3 extends over 14 amino acids. Germline V gene lookup returns CDR1 SGHTA and CDR2 FQGNSA. V lost 3 bases to trimming and J lost 7 bases, with 10 bases between them. In DNA form, the CDR3 reads TGTGCCAGCAGCTTGGACACAGGGAATTCACCCCTCCACTTT. The encoded protein is CASSLDTGNSPLHF.

V gene TRBV6-5 combines with J gene TRBJ2-2, with 10 positions matching TRBD2. The CDR3 runs to 18 residues. The junction had 7 bases not matched to a gene; V was cut back by 0 bases and J by 3 bases. The germline V gene has CDR1 MNHEY and CDR2 SVGAGI. The CDR3 bases are TGTGCCAGCAGTTACTCGCGGCTAGCGGGAGCTGACACCGGGGAGCTGTTTTTT. Translating it yields CASSYSRLAGADTGELFF.

The rearrangement uses TRBV6-2 or TRBV6-3 and TRBJ2-5; the D gene is possibly TRBD2 (7 bases). The J call is in doubt because the DNA end fits TRBJ2-7 better. Germline CDR1 MNHEY, CDR2 SVGEGT. This CDR3 spans 15 amino acids. Here the CDR3 DNA reads TGTGCCAGCAGTTACTCGATAAGGGGGGGAGACGAGCAGTACTTC. Encoded protein: CASSYSIRGGDEQYF.

This chain uses TRBV7-2 with TRBJ1-5; a weak D match, TRBD1 (5 bases). V was clipped by 4 bases and J by 6 bases, with 16 bases between them. The CDR3 is 15 residues long. In germline, CDR1 is SGHTA, CDR2 FQGNSA. The CDR3 DNA sequence: TGTGCCAGCAGCTCTAGGTCATATGGGGGTCAGCCCCAGCATTTT. Translated: CASSSRSYGGQPQHF.

This clonotype was observed a few times. CDR3 DNA sequence: TGTGCCAGCAGCCTCAGCGGGGGATACTACAATGAGCAGTACTTC. It yields the protein CASSLSGGYYNEQYF. The rearrangement uses TRBV7-9 and TRBJ2-7; 8 nucleotides line up with TRBD2. There are 15 residues in the CDR3. Germline assignment: CDR1 SEHNR and CDR2 FQNEAQ (reference sequence). V trimming: 5 bases; J trimming: 7 bases; junction bases outside the gene matches: 13.

The rearrangement uses TRBV28 and TRBJ2-4, with 10 bases matching TRBD1. The DNA end favors TRBJ2-7, so the J call may be wrong. Germline CDR1 reads MDHEN; CDR2 reads SYDVKM. The CDR3 extends over 14 amino acids. The DNA for the CDR3 is TGTGCCAGCAGGACAGCCGGGACAGGGGACGAGCAGTACTTC. Encoded protein: CASRTAGTGDEQYF.

The chain has TRBV20-1 and TRBJ2-1; perhaps TRBD1 as D (6 bases). Germline V gene sequence: CDR1 DFQATT, CDR2 SNEGSKA (reference sequence). V lost 5 bases to trimming and J lost 5 bases, with 19 bases between them. The CDR3 loop spans 15 amino acids. CDR3 nucleotide sequence: TGCAGTGCTCCGGTACAGGGTCTACGTCACAATGAGCAGTTCTTC. This translates into CSAPVQGLRHNEQFF.

This clonotype has ten or more counts. The chain has TRBV6-6 and TRBJ2-1; TRBD1 or TRBD2 may be the D gene (5 bases each). Trimming shortened V by 8 bases and J by 7 bases, and 9 bases separated the two germline ends. The germline gives CDR1 MNHNY, CDR2 SVGAGI (reference sequence). This CDR3 is built from 11 residues. In DNA form, the CDR3 reads TGTGCCAGCGGCTGGGGGAATGAGCAGTTCTTC. It translates to CASGWGNEQFF.

The chain uses TRBV4-3 and TRBJ1-2; 10 nucleotides align to TRBD1. The length of the CDR3 is 15 residues. The V gene end was trimmed by 2 bases and the J gene end by 4 bases; junction bases not matched to a gene: 4. Looked up from germline, CDR1 is LGHNA and CDR2 is YSLEER. The chain's CDR3 is CASSQRQGAVYGYTF. The CDR3 DNA is TGCGCCAGCAGCCAAAGACAGGGGGCCGTCTATGGCTACACCTTC.

The chain couples TRBV20-1 to TRBJ2-1; the D is unclear. The CDR3 totals 13 residues. The germline gives CDR1 DFQATT, CDR2 SNEGSKA (reference sequence). With 6 bases removed from V and 8 bases from J, the gap between germline ends came to 17 bases. The CDR3 here is CSAGSTLRDEQFF. CDR3 sequence (DNA): TGCAGTGCCGGGTCGACCCTTAGGGATGAGCAGTTCTTC.

This chain uses TRBV20-1 with TRBJ1-1; TRBD1 aligns across 10 bases. The CDR3 loop spans 13 amino acids. In germline, CDR1 is DFQATT, CDR2 SNEGSKA (reference sequence). The ends lost 6 bases at V and 4 bases at J; junction bases unmatched: 5. The CDR3 is CSAQDRGGTEAFF. CDR3 nucleotides: TGCAGTGCCCAGGACAGGGGGGGCACTGAAGCTTTCTTT.